Shown below are 7 T cell receptor beta chains from a single sample sequenced in a study of cytomegalovirus exposure and HLA in healthy donors (dated by TCRdb to about 2017). Libraries were prepared through the immunoSEQ multiplex PCR assay. For the multiplex PCR, a mixture combining 60 forward primers for TCR Vbeta segments and 13 reverse primers for TCR Jbeta segments was used. Entries here come from immuneACCESS through TCRdb and include only in-frame sequences with V and J called. Some clones fail to appear in such tables; in the studies checked, an unresolved V gene covers under half of the shortfall, and the cause of the remainder is unknown. This sample lists approximately 170,000 clones; roughly four fifths were detected once. The ten largest clones take up over 4% of the sample. The specimen sequenced was PBMCs. The source is a man in his fifties in good health and CMV-seropositive.

V gene TRBV6-1 combines with J gene TRBJ1-1, with D possibly matching TRBD1 (6 bases). Germline CDR1 reads MNHNS; CDR2 reads SASEGT. V lost 7 bases, J lost 0 bases, and 12 bases lay in between. The CDR3 is 14 amino acids. CDR3 sequence: CASNTDRMNTEAFF. CDR3 bases: TGTGCCAGCAATACCGACAGGATGAACACTGAAGCTTTCTTT.

V and J are TRBV7-9 and TRBJ2-7; D gene unclear. The CDR3 covers 12 residues. With 6 bases removed from V and 6 bases from J, the gap between germline ends came to 12 bases. Germline V gives CDR1 SEHNR, CDR2 FQNEAQ (reference sequence). As DNA, the CDR3 is TGTGCCAGCAGTCCCGTGGGCCGCGAGCAGTACTTC. Its protein is CASSPVGREQYF.

This clone is a singleton in its sample. The rearrangement uses TRBV21-1 and TRBJ2-3; TRBD2 is the table's D call, not checked against the DNA. TRBV21-1 has pseudogene status. The CDR3 is 17 amino acids. In nucleotides, the CDR3 is TGTGCCAGCAGGCTAACTGGTCTAGCGGAGAGCACAGATACGCAGTATTTT. This encodes CASRLTGLAESTDTQYF.

This sequence joins TRBV5-4 and TRBJ2-1, with 10 nucleotides matching TRBD2. The CDR3 contains 15 residues. Looked up from germline, CDR1 is SGHNT and CDR2 is YYREEE (reference sequence). V lost 9 bases, J lost 8 bases, and 14 bases stayed unmatched. The CDR3 region is CATSTSGTSVDEQFF. CDR3 nucleotide sequence: TGTGCCACCAGTACCTCCGGGACTAGCGTTGATGAGCAGTTCTTC.

The chain is built from TRBV5-6 and TRBJ2-1; 8 positions match TRBD1. CDR3 length equals 13 residues. Germline CDR1 is SGHDT and CDR2 is YYEEEE. The ends lost 3 bases at V and 7 bases at J; junction bases unmatched: 3. Here the CDR3 DNA reads TGTGCCAGCAGCTCGACAGGGGATAATGAGCAGTTCTTC. It translates to CASSSTGDNEQFF.

V is TRBV5-6 and J is TRBJ1-1, with D possibly TRBD1 on 6 matching bases. Trimming stripped 5 bases from V and 9 bases from J, with 17 bases between. This CDR3 is built from 13 residues. Germline CDR1 and CDR2: SGHDT and YYEEEE. The CDR3 bases are TGTGCCAGCAGATCGGGGAAACAGGGTAAAGCTTTCTTT. Its protein is CASRSGKQGKAFF.

The V and J genes are TRBV28 and TRBJ2-3; D ambiguous. The germline gives CDR1 MDHEN, CDR2 SYDVKM. The CDR3 is 15 amino acids. Trimming cost V 3 bases and J 0 bases, with 10 bases left between them. CDR3 in amino acids: CASSFRGASTDTQYF. For the CDR3, the DNA is TGTGCCAGCAGTTTTCGAGGAGCTAGCACAGATACGCAGTATTTT.